This T cell receptor beta chain was recorded in a study of post-analysis software for immune sequencing data. Regarding the study as a whole: Patients had higher frequencies than controls of a few TRBV segments, including TRBV5-6, TRBV5-1 and TRBV20-1.

V shed 5 bases and J 5 bases; nucleotides not matched to a gene: 11. Germline values: CDR1 SGHTA, CDR2 FQGTGA. The CDR3 spans 17 residues. Prepared libraries of TCR beta cDNA carried unique molecular identifiers. Once roughly 0.95 to 10 million T cells were used, roughly 0.5 million cDNA molecules resulted. TCRdb reanalysed the PCR reads using MiXCR and keeps one entry per CDR3 protein. The table records about 430,000 distinct CDR3 sequences, approximately 38% of them present only once. Concerning this clonotype: What it binds is not known.

The V gene is TRBV7-3, the J gene TRBJ2-1, with 11 bases identical to TRBD2. The sequencing sample was made of blood. The sequence was obtained from a girl aged 2 to 10 with multiple sclerosis. This CDR3 is CASSPNGGGLADNEQFF. DNA of the CDR3: TGTGCCAGCAGCCCTAACGGGGGGGGACTAGCGGACAATGAGCAGTTCTTC.